These 8 T cell receptor beta chains share one sample of origin, sequenced in a study of T cell responses to AZD1222 COVID-19 vaccine. The repertoire was sequenced with immunoSEQ multiplex PCR; TCRdb's copy has only in-frame clones and lacks some. The sample shows 200,000 to 250,000 clones, around 93% of them seen only once. This material consisted of peripheral blood, taken on day 0 of MenACWY control vaccination. These receptor sequences come from an adult in good health.

The V call is TRBV18, the J call TRBJ1-5; maybe TRBD1 (6 bases). The V gene lost 2 bases and the J gene lost 2 bases, with 22 bases spanning the gap. Germline assignment: CDR1 KGHSH and CDR2 LQKENI. The CDR3 sequence is 19 residues long. CDR3 protein: CASSPTYTGKRAGNQPQHF. DNA of the CDR3: TGTGCCAGCTCACCAACATATACAGGGAAGCGAGCGGGCAATCAGCCCCAGCATTTT.

This sequence joins TRBV19 and TRBJ1-6, with D hard to call. The CDR3 has 16 residues. The germline gives CDR1 LNHDA, CDR2 SQIVND (reference sequence). V lost 5 bases and J lost 5, with 16 bases in between. The CDR3 here is CASSSASLYNNSPLHF. The CDR3 DNA reads as TGTGCCAGTAGTTCGGCGAGCCTCTATAATAATTCACCCCTCCACTTT.

The chain employs TRBV28 and TRBJ1-5, with D unresolved. CDR1 is MDHEN and CDR2 is SYDVKM in the germline V gene. V lost 3 bases and J lost 3, with 9 bases in between. This CDR3 has 14 residues. The CDR3 region is CASSLWQLNQPQHF. CDR3 in DNA: TGTGCCAGCAGTTTGTGGCAGCTCAATCAGCCCCAGCATTTT.

The chain joins TRBV4-3 to TRBJ2-6; D is unclear. This CDR3 comprises 15 residues. CDR1 is LGHNA and CDR2 is YSLEER in the germline V gene. With 3 bases removed from V and 2 bases from J, the gap between germline ends came to 8 bases. CDR3 region: CASSHGSAGANVLTF. CDR3 in DNA: TGCGCCAGCAGCCATGGAAGTGCTGGGGCCAACGTCCTGACTTTC.

This clone was observed once. The chain uses TRBV6-5 and TRBJ2-7; TRBD1 matches 9 bases. The junction had 3 bases not matched to a gene; V was cut back by 6 bases and J by 3 bases. The V gene's germline CDR1 is MNHEY and CDR2 SVGAGI. The CDR3 covers 13 residues. The CDR3 sequence: CASRGQGLYEQYF. The CDR3 coding sequence is TGTGCCAGCAGAGGACAGGGGCTCTACGAGCAGTACTTC.

The chain employs TRBV12-5 and TRBJ1-2; possible D gene TRBD1, 6 bases. Germline-derived CDR1 and CDR2 are LGHNT and FRNRAP. The germline V and J ends were trimmed by 6 bases and 8 bases, with 22 bases remaining between them. CDR3 length: 15 amino acids. The CDR3 is CASGQIDRPDAGYTF. CDR3 coding DNA: TGTGCTAGTGGCCAGATAGACAGGCCCGATGCGGGCTACACCTTC. The full variable domain, rest sourced from reference TRBV12-5 and TRBJ1-2, is DARVTQTPRHKVTEMGQEVTMRCQPILGHNTVFWYRQTMMQGLELLAYFRNRAPLDDSGMPKDRFSAEMPDATLATLKIQPSEPRDSAVYFCASGQIDRPDAGYTFGSGTRLTVV.

The V call is TRBV7-2, the J call TRBJ2-7; D gene unclear. Germline values: CDR1 SGHTA, CDR2 FQGNSA. Trimming left V 1 base short and J 5 bases short, with 9 bases between. The CDR3 covers 13 residues. Here the CDR3 reads CASSLELPHEQYF. The CDR3 bases are TGTGCCAGCAGCTTAGAGCTCCCCCACGAGCAGTACTTC.

The gene calls are TRBV5-8 and TRBJ1-5, with 7 bases fitting TRBD1. The CDR3 covers 15 residues. V was clipped by 4 bases and J by 4 bases; unmatched bases: 8. Germline lookup yields CDR1 SGHTS and CDR2 YDEGEE. The CDR3 bases are TGTGCCAGCAGCAAGGGACAGAGGGTAAATCAGCCCCAGCATTTT. Its translation is CASSKGQRVNQPQHF.